This T cell receptor beta chain was obtained from a study of graft-versus-host responses after intestinal transplantation. Background on the study: The transplants performed in recipients were multivisceral, liver-intestinal, or isolated intestinal.

Germline lookup yields CDR1 MNHNS and CDR2 SASEGT. The CDR3 length is 13 residues. Germline trimming cut 5 bases from V and 7 bases from J; bases unmatched to any gene: 2. The assay was immunoSEQ multiplex PCR, and TCRdb's table has in-frame clones only and misses some. The sample consists of more than 20,000 clones, approximately 85% of them appearing once. This specimen consisted of PBMCs, obtained 463 days after intestinal transplant. V gene TRBV6-1 combines with J gene TRBJ2-1; TRBD2 aligns across 10 bases. The source of this sequence is a human patient who received an intestinal transplant, so some T cells may come from the graft donor. The CDR3 spells CASSLSGGNEQFF. The CDR3 coding sequence is TGTGCCAGCAGTCTTAGCGGGGGGAATGAGCAGTTCTTC.